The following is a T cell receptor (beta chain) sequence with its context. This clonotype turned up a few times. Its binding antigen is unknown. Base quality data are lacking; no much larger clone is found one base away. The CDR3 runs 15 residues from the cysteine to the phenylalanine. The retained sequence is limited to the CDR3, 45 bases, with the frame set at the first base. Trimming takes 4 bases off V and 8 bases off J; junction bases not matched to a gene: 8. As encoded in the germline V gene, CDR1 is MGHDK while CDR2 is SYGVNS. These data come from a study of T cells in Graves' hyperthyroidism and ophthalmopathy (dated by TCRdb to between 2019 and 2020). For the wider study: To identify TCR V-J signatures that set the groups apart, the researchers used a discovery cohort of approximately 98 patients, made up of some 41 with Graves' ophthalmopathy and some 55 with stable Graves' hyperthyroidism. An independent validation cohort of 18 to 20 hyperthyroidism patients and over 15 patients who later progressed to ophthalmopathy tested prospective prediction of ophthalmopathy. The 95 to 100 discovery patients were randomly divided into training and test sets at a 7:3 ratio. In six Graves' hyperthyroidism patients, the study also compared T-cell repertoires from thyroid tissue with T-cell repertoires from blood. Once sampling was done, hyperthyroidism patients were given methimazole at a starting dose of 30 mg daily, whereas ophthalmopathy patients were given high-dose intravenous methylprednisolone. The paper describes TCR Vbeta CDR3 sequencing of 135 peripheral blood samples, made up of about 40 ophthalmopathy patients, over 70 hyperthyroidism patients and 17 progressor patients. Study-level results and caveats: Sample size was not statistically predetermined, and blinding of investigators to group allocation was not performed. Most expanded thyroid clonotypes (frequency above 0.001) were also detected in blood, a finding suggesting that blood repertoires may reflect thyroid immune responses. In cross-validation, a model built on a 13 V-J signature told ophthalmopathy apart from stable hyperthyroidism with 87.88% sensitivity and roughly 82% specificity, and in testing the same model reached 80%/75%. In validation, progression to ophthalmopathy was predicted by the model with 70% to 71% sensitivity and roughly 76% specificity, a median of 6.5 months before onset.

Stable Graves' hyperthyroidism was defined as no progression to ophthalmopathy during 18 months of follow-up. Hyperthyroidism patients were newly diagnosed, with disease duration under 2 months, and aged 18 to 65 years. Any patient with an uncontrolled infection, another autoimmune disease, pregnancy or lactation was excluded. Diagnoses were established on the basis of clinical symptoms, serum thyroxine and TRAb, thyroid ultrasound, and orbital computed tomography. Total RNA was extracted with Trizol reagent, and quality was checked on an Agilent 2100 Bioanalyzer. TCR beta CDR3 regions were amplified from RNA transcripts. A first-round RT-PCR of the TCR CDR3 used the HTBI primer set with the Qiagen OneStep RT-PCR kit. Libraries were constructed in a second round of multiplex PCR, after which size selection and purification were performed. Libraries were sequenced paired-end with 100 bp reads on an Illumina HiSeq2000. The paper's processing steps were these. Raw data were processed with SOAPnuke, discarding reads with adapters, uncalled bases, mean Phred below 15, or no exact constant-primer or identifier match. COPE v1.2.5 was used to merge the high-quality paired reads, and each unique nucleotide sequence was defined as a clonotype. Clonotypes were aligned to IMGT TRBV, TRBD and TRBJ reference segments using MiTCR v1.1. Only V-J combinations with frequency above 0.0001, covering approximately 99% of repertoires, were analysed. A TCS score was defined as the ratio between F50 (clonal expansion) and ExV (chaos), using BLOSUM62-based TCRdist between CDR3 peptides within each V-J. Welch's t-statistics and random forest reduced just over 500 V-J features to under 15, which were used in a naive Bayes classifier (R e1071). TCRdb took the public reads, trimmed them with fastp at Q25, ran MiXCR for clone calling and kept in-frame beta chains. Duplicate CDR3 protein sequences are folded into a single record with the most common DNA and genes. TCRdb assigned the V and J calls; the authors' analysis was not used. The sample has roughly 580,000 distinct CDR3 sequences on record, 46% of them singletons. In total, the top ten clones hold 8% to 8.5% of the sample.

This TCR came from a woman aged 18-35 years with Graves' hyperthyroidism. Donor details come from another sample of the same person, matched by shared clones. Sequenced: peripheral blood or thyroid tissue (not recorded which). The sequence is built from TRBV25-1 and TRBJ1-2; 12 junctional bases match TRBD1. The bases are TGTGCCAGCAGTGTCCGGGACAGGGGGCTAGTAGGCTACACCTTC. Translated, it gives CASSVRDRGLVGYTF.